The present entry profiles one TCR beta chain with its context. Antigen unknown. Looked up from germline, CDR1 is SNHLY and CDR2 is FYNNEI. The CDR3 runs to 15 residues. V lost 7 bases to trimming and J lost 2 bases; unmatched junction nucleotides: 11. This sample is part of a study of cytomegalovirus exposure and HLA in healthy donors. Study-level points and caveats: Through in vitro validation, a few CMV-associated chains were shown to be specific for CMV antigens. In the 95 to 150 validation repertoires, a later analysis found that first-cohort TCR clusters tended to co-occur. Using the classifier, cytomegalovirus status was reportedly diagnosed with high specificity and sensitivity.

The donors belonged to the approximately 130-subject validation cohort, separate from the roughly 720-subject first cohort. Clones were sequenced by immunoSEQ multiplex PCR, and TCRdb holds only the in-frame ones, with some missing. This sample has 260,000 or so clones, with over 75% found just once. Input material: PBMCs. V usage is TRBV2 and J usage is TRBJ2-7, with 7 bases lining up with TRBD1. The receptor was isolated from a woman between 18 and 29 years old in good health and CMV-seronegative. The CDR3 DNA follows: TGTGCCAGCAAGTTAGAGGACAGGAGACCCTACGAGCAGTACTTC. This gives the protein CASKLEDRRPYEQYF.